The TCR beta chain under discussion was sequenced for a study of T cell responses to AZD1222 COVID-19 vaccine. General study findings and limits: Only a handful of individuals given AZD1222 were seropositive at baseline.

Assay used: immunoSEQ multiplex PCR; TCRdb lists only in-frame clones, some missing. The sample includes some 69,000 clones, approximately 82% of them seen just once. Germline CDR1 reads KGHSH; CDR2 reads LQKENI. The CDR3 is 12 amino acids. V lost 2 bases, J lost 8 bases, and 9 bases lay in between. Note on this clone: As yet, its antigen is unknown.

The source of this sequence is an adult who received the AZD1222 COVID-19 vaccine. The rearrangement links TRBV18 to TRBJ1-2; possibly TRBD1 for D (5 bases). Sequencing was performed on peripheral blood, taken 28 days after the second AZD1222 dose. This CDR3 reads CASSPGAAGYTF. The CDR3 DNA reads TGTGCCAGCTCACCAGGGGCAGCCGGCTACACCTTC.